This T cell receptor beta chain is from a study of T cell responses to AZD1222 COVID-19 vaccine. The V end was cut by 3 bases, the J end by 9 bases, with 11 bases between. Per germline, CDR1 MGHDK and CDR2 SYGVNS. The CDR3 has 13 residues. This clone showed up just once. No antigen is known for it. Whole-study findings and limits: It was only after the peak T cell response that any repertoires were sampled. White British people made up most donors, females outnumbered males, and clonal diversity was possibly underestimated. Spike-wide vaccine-associated CD4 TCRs dominated at 160-218 and 743-854.

The assay was immunoSEQ multiplex PCR, and TCRdb's table has in-frame clones only and misses some. The sample lists some 160,000 clones; 85% to 95% were seen once. This chain links TRBV25-1 with TRBJ2-2; D is undetermined. The origin of this receptor is an adult in good health. Sequencing used peripheral blood, obtained on day 0 of AZD1222 vaccination. The CDR3 DNA sequence: TGTGCCAGCAGTGACACCCAGCGCCGGGAGCTGTTTTTT. This sequence encodes CASSDTQRRELFF.